The following is a T cell receptor beta chain sequence with its context. These data come from a study of blood T cell repertoires in COVID-19. In the original processing: Amplified reference gene primers provided the basis for estimating nucleated cell counts. TCRdb's table, derived via immunoSEQ multiplex PCR, lists solely in-frame clones and lacks some. V and J calls plus clone size are reproduced from that table; the DNA served to infer D and trimming. Of approximately 52,000 clones in the sample, roughly 88% were seen once. The V and J ends lost 2 bases and 1 base respectively, with 14 bases between them. The CDR3 is 16 amino acids. Germline V lookup: CDR1 MNHNY, CDR2 SVGAGI (reference sequence).

The receptor's source is a human donor in a cohort sampled during active COVID-19. Sequenced: peripheral blood. The V call is TRBV6-6, the J call TRBJ1-1, with D possibly TRBD1 on 5 matching bases. For the CDR3, the DNA is TGTGCCAGCAGTTACCCTCGGGGGTTGGGGAACACTGAAGCTTTCTTT. This translates into CASSYPRGLGNTEAFF.